The T cell receptor (beta chain) under discussion was sequenced for a study of blood T cell repertoires in COVID-19. Germline values: CDR1 SGHVS, CDR2 FNYEAQ. The CDR3 is 14 residues long. Trimming stripped 4 bases from V and 6 bases from J, with 16 bases between. TCRdb's table, derived via immunoSEQ multiplex PCR, lists solely in-frame clones and lacks some. Of about 170,000 clones listed, around 82% are singletons. This receptor was taken from a man in his 70s with active or convalescent COVID-19. The V gene is TRBV7-6, the J gene TRBJ2-7; weak D call: TRBD2 (8 bases). Source material: peripheral blood. CDR3 nucleotides: TGTGCCAGCAGCTCAGAGGGGGCGGGAGGCGAGCAGTACTTC. It encodes CASSSEGAGGEQYF.